A single sample is the source of the 9 T cell receptor beta chains below, sequenced in a study of shared clonotypes between healthy human individuals (dated by TCRdb to the early 2020s). The library was prepared using the immunoSEQ multiplex PCR assay. Held by TCRdb, this immuneACCESS table contains in-frame sequences only and omits some clones. Under half of the omission traces to an unresolved V gene where checked; the cause of the rest is unknown. The sample table records some 2 million clones; 85% to 95% of these occur just once. Of the sample, about 1.1% falls within the top ten clones. CD8 naive samples were CD45RO-negative cells positively selected for CCR7, giving a CD45RA+CCR7+ population that excluded TemRA cells. The sequenced material came from naive CD8+ T cells sorted from blood. Interpreted using the paper, the cell subset or site label stands for: CD45RA+CCR7+. Source of these receptors: a man aged 18 to 29 in good health.

This sequence joins TRBV4-1 and TRBJ2-7, with D perhaps TRBD1 (5 bases). The V end lost 1 base, the J end lost 3 bases, and 10 bases lay between the germline ends. CDR1 MGHRA and CDR2 YSYEKL come from the germline V gene. This CDR3 has 14 residues. For the CDR3, the DNA is TGCGCCAGCAGCCAAGGCAGGGTAGGCTACGAGCAGTACTTC. Translation gives CASSQGRVGYEQYF.

This clone has only one observation. The gene calls are TRBV7-3 and TRBJ1-5; D gene ambiguous. Trimming took off 5 bases at V and 0 bases at J, with 5 bases between the two ends. Germline V CDR1 and CDR2: SGHTA, FQGTGA. CDR3 size: 13 residues. CDR3 in amino acids: CASSPNSNQPQHF. DNA of the CDR3: TGTGCCAGCAGCCCGAATAGCAATCAGCCCCAGCATTTT.

The genes are TRBV4-1 and TRBJ2-7; the D gene could be TRBD1 or TRBD2 (6 bases each). Germline CDR1 and CDR2: MGHRA and YSYEKL. V lost 3 bases, J lost 2 bases, and 14 bases lay in between. There are 15 residues in the CDR3. CDR3 DNA sequence: TGCGCCAGCAGCCATAGATCTGGGGGGCCCTACGAGCAGTACTTC. Protein product: CASSHRSGGPYEQYF.

The chain recombines TRBV5-5 with TRBJ2-3; the D gene is possibly TRBD1 (6 bases). This CDR3 comprises 14 residues. The germline CDR1 and CDR2 sequences are SGHKS and YYEKEE (reference sequence). Trimming removed 4 bases from V and 4 bases from J, with 13 bases in between. CDR3 protein: CASSIIQGSDTQYF. CDR3 sequence (DNA): TGTGCCAGCAGCATAATCCAGGGGTCAGATACGCAGTATTTT.

The V and J genes are TRBV5-6 and TRBJ2-7, with D perhaps assigned TRBD1 or TRBD2 (5 bases each). V was clipped by 0 bases and J by 2 bases, with 12 bases between them. The V gene's germline CDR1 is SGHDT and CDR2 YYEEEE. The CDR3 is 15 amino acids. Here the CDR3 DNA reads TGTGCCAGCAGCTTGGCCAGGGACGGAACCTACGAGCAGTACTTC. This encodes CASSLARDGTYEQYF. Filled out from reference TRBV5-6 and TRBJ2-7, the complete variable domain reads DAGVTQSPTHLIKTRGQQVTLRCSPKSGHDTVSWYQQALGQGPQFIFQYYEEEERQRGNFPDRFSGHQFPNYSSELNVNALLLGDSALYLCASSLARDGTYEQYFGPGTRLTVT.

This clone showed up just once. The chain joins TRBV7-6 to TRBJ2-7; the D is unclear. The CDR3 has 13 amino acids. The germline V gene has CDR1 SGHVS and CDR2 FNYEAQ. V dropped 3 bases and J dropped 2 bases, with 8 bases sitting between them. The CDR3 here is CASSLAETYEQYF. The CDR3, as DNA: TGTGCCAGCAGCTTGGCAGAGACCTACGAGCAGTACTTC.

This clone was seen a single time. The chain carries TRBV4-1 and TRBJ2-7, with D possibly being TRBD1 or TRBD2 (5 bases each). This CDR3 is 15 amino acids long. The V gene lost 4 bases and the J gene lost 0 bases, with 13 bases spanning the gap. CDR1 is MGHRA and CDR2 is YSYEKL in the germline V gene. The DNA for the CDR3 is TGCGCCAGCAGCCCGACCGGGACGGACTCCTACGAGCAGTACTTC. Translating gives CASSPTGTDSYEQYF.

The chain uses TRBV2 and TRBJ1-6, with 8 bases that match TRBD1. V lost 4 bases to trimming and J lost 5 bases; unmatched junction nucleotides: 7. The germline CDR1 and CDR2 sequences are SNHLY and FYNNEI. The CDR3 totals 16 residues. CDR3 DNA sequence: TGTGCCAGCAGTGCCGGGACAGGAGCTGATAATTCACCCCTCCACTTT. It translates to CASSAGTGADNSPLHF.

A word on this clone: Other nucleotide sequences in the sample specify the same CDR3. The chain combines TRBV4-1 with TRBJ2-7, with TRBD2 identical over 9 bases. V was pared by 4 bases and J by 2 bases, with 6 bases of the junction left unmatched. Germline V gene data show CDR1 as MGHRA and CDR2 as YSYEKL. CDR3 length: 15 amino acids. CDR3 sequence: CASSPGASGTYEQYF. The CDR3 DNA is TGCGCCAGCAGCCCCGGGGCTAGCGGGACCTACGAGCAGTACTTC.